This T cell receptor beta chain was profiled in a study of cytomegalovirus exposure and HLA in healthy donors. Regarding the study as a whole: Per a prior analysis, the majority of TCR beta V segments were productive roughly 87% or roughly 30% of the time. The authors later found HLA-associated TCR beta chains more clonally expanded than equally common others. Being indistinguishable, some V segments were excluded, TRBV6-2 and TRBV6-3 among them.

The PCR contained 60 Vbeta and 13 Jbeta primers. The table came from immunoSEQ multiplex PCR; TCRdb's copy has only in-frame clones and leaves some out. The data show under 250,000 clones, around 76% seen once. This CDR3 contains 15 residues. J lost 1 base, V lost 3 bases, and 5 bases had no gene match. Germline V gene lookup returns CDR1 SGHAT and CDR2 FQNNGV. A remark on this clone: Antigen: not known.

The sequenced sample consisted of PBMCs. The sequence was collected from a young man in good health and CMV-seronegative. J is TRBJ1-1 and V is TRBV11-2; TRBD1 agrees at 7 bases. CDR3 sequence reads: CASSLSGQKNTEAFF. CDR3 nucleotide sequence: TGTGCCAGCAGCTTGTCGGGACAGAAGAACACTGAAGCTTTCTTT.